These 9 T cell receptor beta chains share one sample of origin, sequenced in a study of cytomegalovirus exposure and HLA in healthy donors. In the PCR, 60 Vbeta and 13 Jbeta primers were used. TCRdb keeps only in-frame clones here, not all; method: immunoSEQ multiplex PCR. This table has 110,000 or so clones, less than 70% appearing once. Sequencing input: PBMCs. These receptors were obtained from a woman aged 70-85 years in good health and CMV-seropositive.

The chain links TRBV18 to TRBJ2-5; maybe TRBD2 (6 bases). The CDR3 has 14 amino acids. The V end lost 2 bases, the J end lost 4 bases, and 11 bases lay between the germline ends. CDR1 and CDR2 from the germline V gene are KGHSH and LQKENI. The CDR3 sequence is CASSPIGGRETQYF. CDR3 DNA sequence: TGTGCCAGCTCACCAATCGGGGGTCGAGAGACCCAGTACTTC.

Regarding this clone: At the DNA level, this CDR3 is encoded by other sequences in the same sample as well. The chain recombines TRBV11-1 with TRBJ1-1, with 7 bases fitting TRBD1. The CDR3 contains 16 residues. Germline V gene sequence: CDR1 SGHAT, CDR2 FQDESV (reference sequence). V shed 5 bases, J shed 0 bases, and the junction held 9 bases outside the gene matches. DNA for the CDR3: TGTGCCAGCAGCGCCACAGGGGCGTTAATGAACACTGAAGCTTTCTTT. The encoded protein is CASSATGALMNTEAFF.

The V call is TRBV9, the J call TRBJ1-1, with D maybe TRBD1 (6 bases). The CDR3 is made up of 16 amino acids. The V and J ends lost 0 bases and 0 bases respectively, with 12 bases between them. In germline, CDR1 is SGDLS, CDR2 YYNGEE. DNA of the CDR3: TGTGCCAGCAGCGTAGGATTAGGACAGATGAACACTGAAGCTTTCTTT. Amino acid sequence: CASSVGLGQMNTEAFF.

The chain employs TRBV4-1 and TRBJ2-2, with 9 bases fitting TRBD2. Per the germline V gene, CDR1 is MGHRA and CDR2 is YSYEKL. The CDR3 runs 19 residues. J was trimmed by 3 bases and V by 0 bases; bases with no gene match: 11. CDR3 in DNA: TGCGCCAGCAGCCAAGATGGTAGAGGGCGGGGGGGCGACACCGGGGAGCTGTTTTTT. Its protein product is CASSQDGRGRGGDTGELFF.

The chain joins TRBV15 to TRBJ2-1, with TRBD1 matching over 10 bases. The CDR3 covers 16 residues. Germline V gene data show CDR1 as LNHNV and CDR2 as YYDKDF (reference sequence). V lost 2 bases and J lost 1; bases outside the gene matches: 2. The CDR3 DNA sequence: TGTGCCACCAGCAGATCGGGACAGGGGTCCTACAATGAGCAGTTCTTC. Translated, it gives CATSRSGQGSYNEQFF.

This rearrangement joins TRBV6-5 to TRBJ2-3, with D perhaps matching TRBD1 (5 bases). Germline V lookup: CDR1 MNHEY, CDR2 SVGAGI. V was pared by 10 bases and J by 0 bases, with 14 bases between. The CDR3 sequence is 14 residues long. This CDR3 reads CATSIGASTDTQYF. CDR3 sequence (DNA): TGTGCCACCTCAATAGGGGCCAGCACAGATACGCAGTATTTT.

V is TRBV30 and J is TRBJ2-3, with D maybe TRBD2 (5 bases). CDR1 and CDR2 from the germline V gene are GTSNPN and SVGIG (reference sequence). CDR3 length equals 17 residues. Trimming left V 0 bases short and J 6 bases short, with 22 bases between. This CDR3 is CAWSVGSRRDYGDTQYF. In DNA, the CDR3 is TGTGCCTGGAGTGTAGGTTCTCGCCGAGACTATGGGGATACGCAGTATTTT.

The chain couples TRBV7-2 to TRBJ1-2, with unresolved D. Germline CDR1 reads SGHTA; CDR2 reads FQGNSA. CDR3 length: 15 amino acids. V was pared by 1 base and J by 1 base, with 10 bases between. CDR3: CASSLGVLINYGYTF. Written as DNA, the CDR3 is TGTGCCAGCAGCTTAGGAGTGTTGATTAACTATGGCTACACCTTC. Full variable domain (missing parts from reference TRBV7-2 and TRBJ1-2): GAGVSQSPSNKVTEKGKDVELRCDPISGHTALYWYRQSLGQGLEFLIYFQGNSAPDKSGLPSDRFSAERTGGSVSTLTIQRTQQEDSAVYLCASSLGVLINYGYTFGSGTRLTVV.

The chain has TRBV1 and TRBJ1-2. TRBV1 is labeled a pseudogene. The CDR3 contains 14 residues. The CDR3 nucleotides read TGCACCAGCAGTCTAGAAATAAGGTCCGAGGGCTACACCTTC. It codes for CTSSLEIRSEGYTF.